The 29 T cell receptor beta chains reported below all come from one sample, sequenced in a study of T cell repertoires in cytomegalovirus infection. TCRdb redid the calling of the reads with MiXCR, one entry per CDR3 protein. The profile shows 250,000 to 300,000 distinct CDR3 sequences, 20% to 30% of them singletons. Sequencing input: PBMCs. The receptors originated from a human donor in good health (CMV status not recorded). Some clones in this sample may be carry-over from other donors' samples.

The rearrangement uses TRBV20-1 and TRBJ1-1, with a weak D call TRBD1 (5 bases). CDR1 DFQATT and CDR2 SNEGSKA come from the germline V gene (reference sequence). This CDR3 has 14 residues. V was trimmed by 1 base and J by 1 base, leaving 10 bases between them. The DNA for the CDR3 is TGCAGTGCTAGAGGGGGCGCTAGGAACACTGAAGCTTTCTTT. Translation: CSARGGARNTEAFF.

The chain has TRBV7-9 and TRBJ1-1; tentative D call: TRBD1 (6 bases). The CDR3 runs to 14 residues. Trimming cost V 6 bases and J 3 bases, with 14 bases left between them. Germline V gene sequence: CDR1 SEHNR, CDR2 FQNEAQ (reference sequence). The CDR3 DNA reads TGTGCCAGCAGGGTCTTAGGGGGGGACACTGAAGCTTTCTTT. Residues: CASRVLGGDTEAFF.

As to this clonotype: Its ends do not fully match the called genes, so a read error is possible. The CDR3 protein is CASSQDRRGGGDNEQFF. For the CDR3, the DNA is TGTGCCAGCAGCCAAGATCGGCGTGGGGGGGGTGACAATGAGCAGTTCTTC. The chain combines TRBV4-1 with TRBJ2-1; 7 positions agree with TRBD2. Germline V gene lookup returns CDR1 MGHRA and CDR2 YSYEKL. The length of the CDR3 is 17 residues.

There are many counts of this clonotype. This chain connects TRBV10-3 to TRBJ2-7; the D gene could be TRBD1 or TRBD2 (5 bases each). The CDR3 covers 15 residues. V lost 0 bases, J lost 4 bases, and 13 bases lay in between. Germline V gene data show CDR1 as ENHRY and CDR2 as SYGVKD. The CDR3 loop is CAISESVEGRYEQYF. The CDR3 coding sequence is TGTGCCATCAGTGAGTCAGTAGAGGGGAGATACGAGCAGTACTTC.

This clonotype has ten or more counts. The CDR3 protein is CASSSPGNNSPLHF. In DNA form, the CDR3 reads TGTGCCAGCAGCTCCCCAGGGAATAATTCACCCCTCCACTTT. V usage is TRBV7-2 and J usage is TRBJ1-6; possible D gene TRBD1, 5 bases. The germline V gene has CDR1 SGHTA and CDR2 FQGNSA. V was trimmed by 4 bases and J by 5 bases, leaving 9 bases between them. The CDR3 contains 14 residues.

This clonotype has ten or more counts. This chain joins TRBV7-2 and TRBJ1-6; 8 bases match TRBD1. Unmatched junction bases numbered 4, after V lost 1 base and J lost 8 bases. This CDR3 is 15 amino acids long. Germline assignment: CDR1 SGHTA and CDR2 FQGNSA. The CDR3 DNA follows: TGTGCCAGCAGCTTAGTGTCAGGGGGCGATTCACCCCTCCACTTT. Protein sequence: CASSLVSGGDSPLHF.

This clonotype has ten or more counts. This chain links TRBV28 with TRBJ2-6; D unclear. The V end was cut by 6 bases, the J end by 4 bases, with 4 bases between. The CDR3 has 12 amino acids. The germline CDR1 and CDR2 sequences are MDHEN and SYDVKM. CDR3 nucleotides: TGTGCCAGCAGCTGGGGGGCCAACGTCCTGACTTTC. Amino acids: CASSWGANVLTF.

The chain joins TRBV19 to TRBJ1-5; D gene uncertain. The CDR3 is 14 amino acids. From germline, CDR1 is LNHDA and CDR2 SQIVND (reference sequence). Deletions cut 7 bases from V and 3 bases from J, with 13 bases between. CDR3 nucleotide sequence: TGTGCCAGTACCCCAAGGAATGCCAATCAGCCCCAGCATTTT. As protein: CASTPRNANQPQHF.

Concerning this clonotype itself: Because the CDR3's place on the DNA is in doubt, the DNA is left out and the CDR3 is given as listed by TCRdb. CDR3 loop: CASSFLAVDTEAFF. This chain joins TRBV12-3 or TRBV12-4 and TRBJ1-1. The CDR3 comprises 14 residues, both ends counted.

As for this clonotype: The junction does not match germline at one end; this may be a read error. The chain carries TRBV27 and TRBJ2-5; D is uncertain. This CDR3 has 11 residues. The V gene's germline CDR1 is MNHEY and CDR2 SMNVEV (reference sequence). CDR3 DNA sequence: TGTGCCCGCAGTTCCCAAGAGACCCAGTACTTC. Its translation is CARSSQETQYF.

This clonotype has more than one count but fewer than ten. This chain uses TRBV28 with TRBJ2-7; D is possibly TRBD2 (6 bases). V dropped 2 bases and J dropped 3 bases, with 11 bases sitting between them. This CDR3 has 14 residues. Germline loops: CDR1 MDHEN, CDR2 SYDVKM. DNA for the CDR3: TGTGCCAGCAGTTTAGCGGGGTCTATCTACGAGCAGTACTTC. Translation gives CASSLAGSIYEQYF.

The chain has TRBV5-6 and TRBJ1-2, with D possibly being TRBD1 (6 bases). The CDR3 is 14 amino acids. V dropped 4 bases and J dropped 2 bases, with 12 bases sitting between them. Germline values: CDR1 SGHDT, CDR2 YYEEEE. CDR3 sequence (DNA): TGTGCCAGCAGCCGACTAAGGGGGAACTATGGCTACACCTTC. Amino acids: CASSRLRGNYGYTF.

The chain employs TRBV18 and TRBJ1-1, with 7 bases that match TRBD1. CDR1 and CDR2 (germline): KGHSH, LQKENI. V lost 3 bases, J lost 2 bases, and 9 bases stayed unmatched. CDR3 length equals 16 residues. CDR3 protein: CASSPYQGGINTEAFF. Written as DNA, the CDR3 is TGTGCCAGCTCACCTTACCAGGGGGGGATTAACACTGAAGCTTTCTTT.

This clonotype was seen a few times. The chain's CDR3 is CASSDIPAGYNEQFF. In DNA form, the CDR3 reads TGTGCCAGCAGCGACATCCCGGCGGGCTACAATGAGCAGTTCTTC. V gene TRBV6-4 combines with J gene TRBJ2-1; D might be TRBD2 (5 bases). This CDR3 has 15 amino acids. From germline, CDR1 is MRHNA and CDR2 SNTAGT. V was pared by 6 bases and J by 3 bases, with 15 bases between.

This clonotype was seen only once. J is TRBJ2-7 and V is TRBV18; possible D gene TRBD2, 7 bases. Germline values: CDR1 KGHSH, CDR2 LQKENI. The CDR3 is 17 amino acids. Trimming took off 2 bases at V and 3 bases at J, with 20 bases between the two ends. CDR3 sequence: CASSPSGGGGHNYEQYF. In nucleotides, the CDR3 is TGTGCCAGCTCACCATCAGGTGGCGGGGGCCATAACTACGAGCAGTACTTC. The variable domain in full, completed from reference TRBV18 and TRBJ2-7, reads NAGVMQNPRHLVRRRGQEARLRCSPMKGHSHVYWYRQLPEEGLKFMVYLQKENIIDESGMPKERFSAEFPKEGPSILRIQQVVRGDSAAYFCASSPSGGGGHNYEQYFGPGTRLTVT.

The chain employs TRBV20-1 and TRBJ2-7; D perhaps matches TRBD1 (6 bases). Germline V gene sequence: CDR1 DFQATT, CDR2 SNEGSKA (reference sequence). This CDR3 is built from 15 residues. The ends were cut back, 0 bases at V and 0 bases at J, with 12 bases in the middle. CDR3 DNA sequence: TGCAGTGCTAGAGATCGTGGGGGCGACTCCTACGAGCAGTACTTC. Translated: CSARDRGGDSYEQYF.

The chain employs TRBV28 and TRBJ2-1; 8 nucleotides align to TRBD2. Germline V CDR1 and CDR2: MDHEN, SYDVKM. The CDR3 consists of 18 residues. With 6 bases clipped from V and 6 bases from J, the junction kept 19 bases outside the gene matches. CDR3 nucleotide sequence: TGTGCCAGCAGCGTACTAGCGGCACTACTTTCTGGTGTCAATGAGCAGTTCTTC. It translates to CASSVLAALLSGVNEQFF.

In its sample, this clonotype was seen a few times. J is TRBJ1-5 and V is TRBV6-5, with TRBD1 identical over 7 bases. The trim removed 8 bases at V and 1 base at J, leaving 17 bases unmatched. The germline V gene has CDR1 MNHEY and CDR2 SVGAGI. CDR3 length: 18 amino acids. The CDR3 is CASGHIKPGQSSNQPQHF. For the CDR3, the DNA is TGTGCCAGCGGTCACATTAAACCGGGACAGTCCAGCAATCAGCCCCAGCATTTT.

This clonotype has ten or more counts. The gene calls are TRBV7-2 and TRBJ2-7; TRBD2 aligns across 10 bases. Germline values: CDR1 SGHTA, CDR2 FQGNSA. The CDR3 is made up of 15 amino acids. Unmatched junction bases numbered 6, after V lost 3 bases and J lost 4 bases. The CDR3 DNA is TGTGCCAGCAGCTTTGCCGGACTAGCGGAGTACGAGCAGTACTTC. This gives the protein CASSFAGLAEYEQYF. Full variable domain (rest looked up from reference TRBV7-2 and TRBJ2-7): GAGVSQSPSNKVTEKGKDVELRCDPISGHTALYWYRQSLGQGLEFLIYFQGNSAPDKSGLPSDRFSAERTGGSVSTLTIQRTQQEDSAVYLCASSFAGLAEYEQYFGPGTRLTVT.

This sequence joins TRBV28 and TRBJ2-1; 8 bases match TRBD1. This CDR3 has 15 amino acids. Germline V gene lookup returns CDR1 MDHEN and CDR2 SYDVKM. V gave up 7 bases and J gave up 9 bases; unmatched junction bases: 14. The CDR3 loop reads CASTSTDRASLEQFF. CDR3 DNA: TGTGCCAGCACGTCCACGGACAGGGCGAGCCTTGAGCAGTTCTTC.

This clonotype was recorded many times. A read error may produce the germline difference seen at one junction end. The chain recombines TRBV7-8 with TRBJ1-2, with 8 bases that match TRBD1. The germline V gene has CDR1 SGHVS and CDR2 FQNEAQ. The CDR3 extends over 12 amino acids. The CDR3 reads CASSLAGQALSF. The CDR3 DNA is TGTGCCAGCAGCTTAGCGGGACAGGCCCTCTCCTTC.

This clonotype was detected only a few times. The chain employs TRBV27 and TRBJ2-7; tentatively, D is TRBD1 (6 bases). The CDR3 length is 16 residues. V was shortened by 4 bases and J by 2 bases, with 18 bases between the two germline ends. The V gene's germline CDR1 is MNHEY and CDR2 SMNVEV (reference sequence). The CDR3 sequence: CASSSLGAGAAYEQYF. The CDR3 coding sequence is TGTGCCAGCAGTTCCCTCGGGGCAGGGGCAGCCTACGAGCAGTACTTC.

This clonotype was seen once. The V call is TRBV6-1, the J call TRBJ1-5; no firm D call. The CDR3 spans 14 residues. In germline, CDR1 is MNHNS, CDR2 SASEGT. CDR3 nucleotides: TGTGCAAGCCTTGTCCCTACTGGCAATCAGCCCCAGCATTTT. Translating gives CASLVPTGNQPQHF.

The chain couples TRBV12-3 or TRBV12-4 to TRBJ2-1, with a possible D match to TRBD1 (5 bases). The ends were cut back, 6 bases at V and 6 bases at J, with 21 bases in the middle. The CDR3 is 16 amino acids. CDR3 sequence (DNA): TGTGCCAGCAGCCGAATTAAAGGGGCATCTATCAATGAGCAGTTCTTC. It encodes CASSRIKGASINEQFF.

The CDR3 is CASSLGAAVRNHEQFF. The CDR3 region has the DNA TGTGCCAGCAGCTTAGGAGCGGCAGTAAGAAACCATGAGCAGTTCTTC. V gene TRBV7-2 combines with J gene TRBJ2-1; possible D gene TRBD2, 5 bases. V gave up 1 base and J gave up 8 bases, with 18 bases separating them. Germline V gene sequence: CDR1 SGHTA, CDR2 FQGNSA. The CDR3 runs 16 residues.

This chain uses TRBV9 with TRBJ2-3, with 9 bases matching TRBD2. From germline, CDR1 is SGDLS and CDR2 YYNGEE. The CDR3 loop spans 18 amino acids. The junction had 14 bases not matched to a gene; V was cut back by 2 bases and J by 4 bases. CDR3 sequence: CASSVGVVAGVSPDTQYF. The CDR3 nucleotides read TGTGCCAGCAGCGTGGGTGTGGTAGCGGGGGTCAGCCCAGATACGCAGTATTTT. Combining the CDR3 with reference TRBV9 and TRBJ2-3 gives the whole variable domain DSGVTQTPKHLITATGQRVTLRCSPRSGDLSVYWYQQSLDQGLQFLIQYYNGEERAKGNILERFSAQQFPDLHSELNLSSLELGDSALYFCASSVGVVAGVSPDTQYFGPGTRLTVL.

This chain links TRBV19 with TRBJ2-7, with D perhaps matching TRBD2 (6 bases). V was cut by 8 bases and J by 7 bases, with 15 bases left in between. The CDR3 is made up of 12 amino acids. Germline V gene lookup returns CDR1 LNHDA and CDR2 SQIVND (reference sequence). The CDR3 is CASALIGREQYF. The CDR3 DNA follows: TGTGCCAGTGCCCTCATAGGGAGGGAGCAGTACTTC.

The genes are TRBV19 and TRBJ2-2; D is ambiguous. Trimming took 7 bases from V and 5 from J, leaving 11 bases between them. Looked up from germline, CDR1 is LNHDA and CDR2 is SQIVND (reference sequence). This CDR3 spans 13 amino acids. The CDR3 here is CASTPAGTGELFF. The CDR3 DNA reads as TGTGCCAGTACCCCCGCCGGAACCGGGGAGCTGTTTTTT.

The chain employs TRBV28 and TRBJ1-5; the match to TRBD1 covers 9 bases. V was pared by 4 bases and J by 6 bases, with 7 bases of the junction left unmatched. The length of the CDR3 is 15 residues. Per germline, CDR1 MDHEN and CDR2 SYDVKM. Here the CDR3 reads CASSSPDRGSQPQHF. In DNA, the CDR3 is TGTGCCAGCAGTTCTCCGGACAGGGGAAGTCAGCCCCAGCATTTT.